Only one count was recorded for the clone carrying this TCR beta chain. The data were taken from a study of shared T cell receptors in the human thymus. TCRdb's copy holds only in-frame clones and misses some; the assay was immunoSEQ multiplex PCR. Of some 700,000 clones in the sample, roughly 90% were seen once. The CDR3 has 15 amino acids. The germline V gene encodes CDR1 SGHAT and CDR2 FQNNGV. The J segment lost 2 bases and the V segment lost 6 bases, leaving 5 bases of the junction unmatched. The same data also went into a second study, on human thymus T cells.

This receptor was taken from a boy in the first two years of life with a congenital heart defect. The chain carries TRBV11-2 and TRBJ2-7; 12 bases match TRBD2. Material for sequencing was thymocytes. The CDR3, as DNA: TGTGCCAGCAGTACCTCTAGCGGGGGGGCCTACGAGCAGTACTTC. Its protein product is CASSTSSGGAYEQYF. Using reference TRBV11-2 and TRBJ2-7 for the parts outside the CDR3, the full variable domain is EAGVAQSPRYKIIEKRQSVAFWCNPISGHATLYWYQQILGQGPKLLIQFQNNGVVDDSQLPKDRFSAERLKGVDSTLKIQPAKLEDSAVYLCASSTSSGGAYEQYFGPGTRLTVT.